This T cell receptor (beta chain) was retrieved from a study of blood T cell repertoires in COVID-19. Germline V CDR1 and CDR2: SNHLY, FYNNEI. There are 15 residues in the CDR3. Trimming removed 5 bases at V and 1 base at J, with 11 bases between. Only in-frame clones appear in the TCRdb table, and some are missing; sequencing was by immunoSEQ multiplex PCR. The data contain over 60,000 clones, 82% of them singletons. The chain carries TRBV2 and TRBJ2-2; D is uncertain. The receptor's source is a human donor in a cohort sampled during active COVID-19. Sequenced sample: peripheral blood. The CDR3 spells CASSYESGNTGELFF. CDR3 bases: TGTGCCAGCAGTTACGAATCAGGGAACACCGGGGAGCTGTTTTTT.